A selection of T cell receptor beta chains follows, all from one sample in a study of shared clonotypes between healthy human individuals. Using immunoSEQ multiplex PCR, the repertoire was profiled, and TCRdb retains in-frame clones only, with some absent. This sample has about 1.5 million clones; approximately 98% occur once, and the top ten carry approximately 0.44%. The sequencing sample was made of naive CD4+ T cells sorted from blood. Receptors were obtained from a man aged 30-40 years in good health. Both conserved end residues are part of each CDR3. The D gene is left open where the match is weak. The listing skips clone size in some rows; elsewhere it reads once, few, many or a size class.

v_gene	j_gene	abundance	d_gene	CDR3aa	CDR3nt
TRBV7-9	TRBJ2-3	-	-	CASSPWTSADTQYF	TGTGCCAGCAGCCCCTGGACTTCCGCAGATACGCAGTATTTT
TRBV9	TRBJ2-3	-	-	CASSGGGREGRDTQYF	TGTGCCAGCAGCGGAGGGGGACGTGAAGGTAGGGATACGCAGTATTTT
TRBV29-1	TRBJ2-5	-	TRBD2	CSVAGLAGTAQETQYF	TGCAGCGTCGCCGGACTAGCGGGGACGGCGCAAGAGACCCAGTACTTC
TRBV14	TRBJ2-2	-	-	CASSQDRRRASGELFF	TGTGCCAGCAGCCAAGACCGGAGGAGGGCGTCCGGGGAGCTGTTTTTT
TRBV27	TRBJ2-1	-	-	CASSPRSRGNEQFF	TGTGCCAGCAGTCCAAGGAGCCGGGGCAATGAGCAGTTCTTC
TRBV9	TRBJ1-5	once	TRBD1	CASSVEGARDQPQHF	TGTGCCAGCAGCGTAGAGGGGGCGCGAGACCAGCCCCAGCATTTT
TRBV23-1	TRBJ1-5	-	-	CASSQSQRHPSRGNQPQHF	TGCGCCAGCAGTCAATCGCAAAGACACCCTTCGAGGGGCAATCAGCCCCAGCATTTT
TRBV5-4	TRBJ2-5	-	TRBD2	CASSPGGQRTQYF	TGTGCCAGCAGCCCGGGGGGGCAGAGGACCCAGTACTTC
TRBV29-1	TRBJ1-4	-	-	CSVGGAPEKLFF	TGCAGCGTTGGGGGGGCCCCTGAAAAACTGTTTTTT
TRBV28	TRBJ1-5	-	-	CASPPAGRISNQPQHF	TGTGCCAGCCCCCCCGCGGGGAGGATTAGCAATCAGCCCCAGCATTTT
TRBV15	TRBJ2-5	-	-	CATSRDLAQETQYF	TGTGCCACCAGCAGAGATCTCGCCCAAGAGACCCAGTACTTC
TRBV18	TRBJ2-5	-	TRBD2	CASSPPWPGGLAGEETQYF	TGTGCCAGCTCACCACCGTGGCCAGGCGGACTAGCGGGAGAAGAGACCCAGTACTTC
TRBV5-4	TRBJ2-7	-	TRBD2	CASSLTSGNSYEQYF	TGTGCCAGCAGCCTGACTAGCGGAAACTCATACGAGCAGTACTTC
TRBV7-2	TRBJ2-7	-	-	CASSLMPATTFEQYF	TGTGCCAGCAGCTTAATGCCAGCTACTACGTTCGAGCAGTACTTC
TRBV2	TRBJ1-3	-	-	CASSEAESYSGNTIYF	TGTGCCAGCAGTGAAGCCGAAAGCTACTCTGGAAACACCATATATTTT
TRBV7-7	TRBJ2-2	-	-	CASSLARGAGELFF	TGTGCTAGCAGCTTAGCGCGAGGGGCCGGGGAGCTGTTTTTT
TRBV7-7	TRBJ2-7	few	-	CASSSGEGRTYEQYF	TGTGCCAGCAGCTCAGGGGAGGGTAGGACGTACGAGCAGTACTTC
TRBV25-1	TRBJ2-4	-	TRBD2	CASSESRGGRNIQYF	TGTGCCAGCAGTGAATCCCGGGGGGGGAGAAACATTCAGTACTTC
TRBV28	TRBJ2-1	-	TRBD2	CASSSLAGPYNEQFF	TGTGCCAGCAGTTCCCTAGCGGGGCCCTACAATGAGCAGTTCTTC
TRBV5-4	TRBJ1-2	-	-	CASSLAPGDGYTF	TGTGCCAGCAGCTTGGCCCCGGGGGATGGCTACACCTTC
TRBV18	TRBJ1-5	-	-	CASSPLPPGTQPQHF	TGTGCCAGCTCACCCCTCCCCCCAGGGACTCAGCCCCAGCATTTT
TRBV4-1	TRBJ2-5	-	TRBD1	CASSNGWGTGLLKTQYF	TGCGCCAGCAGCAACGGTTGGGGGACAGGCCTTTTAAAGACCCAGTACTTC
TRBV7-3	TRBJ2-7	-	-	CASSPDRGSYEQYF	TGTGCCAGCAGCCCTGACCGAGGCTCCTACGAGCAGTACTTC
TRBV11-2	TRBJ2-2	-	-	CASSLPGGELFF	TGTGCCAGCAGCCTACCGGGTGGGGAGCTGTTTTTT
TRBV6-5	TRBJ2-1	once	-	CASSPGWAGGNEQFF	TGTGCCAGCAGCCCGGGTTGGGCCGGGGGCAATGAGCAGTTCTTC
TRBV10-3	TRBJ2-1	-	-	CAIRDATRASYNEQFF	TGTGCCATCAGAGACGCGACTAGGGCGAGCTACAATGAGCAGTTCTTC
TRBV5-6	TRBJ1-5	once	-	CASSHGGGRNQPQHF	TGTGCCAGCAGCCATGGGGGCGGTCGGAATCAGCCCCAGCATTTT
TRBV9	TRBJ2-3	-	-	CASSVDYYTDTQYF	TGTGCCAGCAGCGTGGATTACTACACAGATACGCAGTATTTT
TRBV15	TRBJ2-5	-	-	CATSWSAGEGETQYF	TGTGCCACCAGCTGGAGCGCAGGGGAGGGAGAGACCCAGTACTTC
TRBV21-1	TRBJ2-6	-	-	CASSKVNRPRGANVLTF	TGTGCCAGCAGCAAAGTGAACAGGCCGAGGGGGGCCAACGTCCTGACTTTC
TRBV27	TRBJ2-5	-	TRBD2	CASSLRPGLAGETQYF	TGTGCCAGCAGTTTACGGCCGGGACTAGCGGGGGAGACCCAGTACTTC
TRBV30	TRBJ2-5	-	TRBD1	CAWSPYRGGQETQYF	TGTGCCTGGAGTCCTTACAGGGGTGGGCAAGAGACCCAGTACTTC
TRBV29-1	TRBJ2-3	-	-	CSTRTQGEDTQYF	TGCAGTACTCGGACCCAGGGTGAAGATACGCAGTATTTT
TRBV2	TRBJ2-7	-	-	CASSDTASSYEQYF	TGTGCCAGCAGTGACACAGCGAGCTCCTACGAGCAGTACTTC
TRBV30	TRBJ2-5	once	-	CAWDVYVTQYF	TGTGCCTGGGACGTCTACGTGACCCAGTACTTC
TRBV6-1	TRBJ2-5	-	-	CASTGRETQYF	TGTGCCAGCACAGGGCGAGAGACCCAGTACTTC
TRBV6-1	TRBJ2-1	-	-	CASSEDPGTGQFF	TGTGCCAGCAGTGAAGATCCGGGAACAGGGCAGTTCTTC
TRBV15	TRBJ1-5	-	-	CATSIGGDSNQPQHF	TGTGCCACCAGCATCGGAGGAGATAGCAATCAGCCCCAGCATTTT
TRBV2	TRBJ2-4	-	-	CASSESVAKNIQYF	TGTGCCAGCAGTGAAAGTGTAGCCAAAAACATTCAGTACTTC
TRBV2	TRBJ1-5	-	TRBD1	CASSEDRGTQPQHF	TGTGCCAGCAGTGAGGACAGGGGAACTCAGCCCCAGCATTTT